One and the same sample provided the 25 T cell receptor beta chains below, sequenced in a study of T cell responses to AZD1222 COVID-19 vaccine. TCRdb's copy holds only in-frame clones and misses some; the assay was immunoSEQ multiplex PCR. The repertoire consists of tens of thousands of clones, with 90% occurring once and the leading ten covering approximately 5.2%. Here the sequenced sample was peripheral blood, taken on day 0 of AZD1222 vaccination. These receptors all come from an adult in good health.

This chain connects TRBV24-1 to TRBJ1-6, with D perhaps TRBD1 (5 bases). Germline values: CDR1 KGHDR, CDR2 SFDVKD. The CDR3 is 13 amino acids. V lost 5 bases to trimming and J lost 7 bases, with 8 bases between them. The CDR3 sequence is CATSGGGNSPLHF. As DNA, the CDR3 is TGTGCCACCAGTGGGGGCGGGAATTCACCCCTCCACTTT.

The V call is TRBV5-1, the J call TRBJ2-2; D may be TRBD1 or TRBD2 (6 bases each). The germline gives CDR1 SGHRS, CDR2 YFSETQ. The CDR3 contains 16 residues. The V end was cut by 0 bases, the J end by 5 bases, with 14 bases between. In nucleotides, the CDR3 is TGCGCCAGCAGCTTGGAGGGGGGCGGAAAAACCGGGGAGCTGTTTTTT. Its translation: CASSLEGGGKTGELFF. The whole variable domain, filled in from reference TRBV5-1 and TRBJ2-2, reads KAGVTQTPRYLIKTRGQQVTLSCSPISGHRSVSWYQQTPGQGLQFLFEYFSETQRNKGNFPGRFSGRQFSNSRSEMNVSTLELGDSALYLCASSLEGGGKTGELFFGEGSRLTVL.

The gene calls are TRBV12-5 and TRBJ2-2; D uncertain. Germline lookup yields CDR1 LGHNT and CDR2 FRNRAP. The CDR3 extends over 15 amino acids. Trimming removed 3 bases at V and 7 bases at J, with 15 bases between. The CDR3, as DNA: TGTGCTAGTGGTTTAATTCACCAGAGCATCGGGGAGCTGTTTTTT. Translating it yields CASGLIHQSIGELFF.

This rearrangement joins TRBV6-5 to TRBJ2-3; TRBD2 agrees at 7 bases. Germline CDR1 is MNHEY and CDR2 is SVGAGI. The CDR3 runs to 14 residues. J gave up 2 bases and V 5 bases, and 4 bases lay outside the gene matches. Here the CDR3 reads CASSRLATTDTQYF. The DNA of the CDR3 is TGTGCCAGCAGTAGACTAGCAACCACAGATACGCAGTATTTT.

CDR3 protein: CAISLLLAGDTGELFF. The CDR3 DNA reads as TGTGCCATCAGTCTTTTACTAGCGGGGGACACCGGGGAGCTGTTTTTT. The chain recombines TRBV10-3 with TRBJ2-2; TRBD2 matches at 11 bases. This CDR3 is 16 amino acids long. With V trimmed by 5 bases and J by 3 bases, 5 bases remained unmatched. Looked up from germline, CDR1 is ENHRY and CDR2 is SYGVKD.

J is TRBJ1-2 and V is TRBV9, with 7 bases that match TRBD1. The V gene's germline CDR1 is SGDLS and CDR2 YYNGEE. CDR3 length: 14 amino acids. J was trimmed by 8 bases and V by 0 bases; bases with no gene match: 7. This CDR3 is CASSVVGTEEGYTF. DNA for the CDR3: TGTGCCAGCAGCGTAGTTGGGACAGAGGAGGGCTACACCTTC.

This chain joins TRBV5-1 and TRBJ1-1; 8 bases match TRBD1. Trimming at V came to 4 bases and at J to 1 base, leaving 3 bases not matched to a gene. The CDR3 loop spans 14 amino acids. CDR1 and CDR2 (germline): SGHRS, YFSETQ. CDR3 sequence: CASSPGTGNTEAFF. The CDR3 DNA sequence: TGCGCCAGCAGCCCGGGGACAGGGAACACTGAAGCTTTCTTT. The full variable domain, completed using reference TRBV5-1 and TRBJ1-1, is KAGVTQTPRYLIKTRGQQVTLSCSPISGHRSVSWYQQTPGQGLQFLFEYFSETQRNKGNFPGRFSGRQFSNSRSEMNVSTLELGDSALYLCASSPGTGNTEAFFGQGTRLTVV.

J is TRBJ2-1 and V is TRBV3-1 (or the pseudogene TRBV3-2); 7 bases agree with TRBD2. The ends lost 5 bases at V and 6 bases at J; junction bases unmatched: 7. The CDR3 loop spans 14 amino acids. The germline V gene has CDR1 LGHDT and CDR2 YNNKEL (reference sequence). The CDR3 DNA is TGTGCCAGCAGCTCGCTGGGGAGGGGCAATGAGCAGTTCTTC. This encodes CASSSLGRGNEQFF.

This clone came up a few times. The chain links TRBV3-1 (or the pseudogene TRBV3-2) to TRBJ2-1, with a possible D match to TRBD1 (6 bases). The CDR3 is 16 residues long. Looked up from germline, CDR1 is LGHDT and CDR2 is YNNKEL (reference sequence). V was shortened by 0 bases and J by 8 bases, with 17 bases between the two germline ends. The CDR3 DNA follows: TGTGCCAGCAGCCAAGATTTTGGGACAAAGAGCGATGAGCAGTTCTTC. This encodes CASSQDFGTKSDEQFF.

This clone was counted a single time. The chain uses TRBV11-2 and TRBJ2-3; D call uncertain. The germline V gene has CDR1 SGHAT and CDR2 FQNNGV. This CDR3 spans 14 amino acids. The V end was cut by 1 base, the J end by 7 bases, with 12 bases between. The CDR3 sequence is CASSLGISQNTQYF. In DNA, the CDR3 is TGTGCCAGCAGCTTAGGTATATCGCAGAATACGCAGTATTTT.

The rearrangement links TRBV6-6 to TRBJ1-5; D might be TRBD1 (6 bases). In germline, CDR1 is MNHNY, CDR2 SVGAGI (reference sequence). V was clipped by 6 bases and J by 1 base, with 13 bases between them. The CDR3 contains 15 residues. In DNA, the CDR3 is TGTGCCAGCAGCCTTCGGGGGGCGAGCAATCAGCCCCAGCATTTT. This sequence encodes CASSLRGASNQPQHF.

The genes are TRBV27 and TRBJ1-4; D unresolved. From germline, CDR1 is MNHEY and CDR2 SMNVEV (reference sequence). This CDR3 is 14 amino acids long. Between the trimmed V and J ends, which lost 0 bases and 7 bases, there was a span of 9 bases. CDR3 coding DNA: TGTGCCAGCAGTTTATCAGAGTTCGGTGAAAAACTGTTTTTT. It encodes CASSLSEFGEKLFF.

V is TRBV4-1 and J is TRBJ1-3, with TRBD1 matching over 10 bases. CDR3 length equals 15 residues. Germline trimming cut 4 bases from V and 2 bases from J; bases unmatched to any gene: 2. Germline CDR1 MGHRA, CDR2 YSYEKL. In nucleotides, the CDR3 is TGCGCCAGCAGCCGCGACAGGGGGCCTGGAAACACCATATATTTT. Residues: CASSRDRGPGNTIYF.

The chain combines TRBV21-1 with TRBJ1-1; the D call of TRBD1 is as the table states it, not checked on the DNA. TRBV21-1 is classified as a pseudogene. The CDR3 contains 17 residues. The CDR3 coding sequence is TGTGCCAGCAGCAAAGCTGGTTCGGGCAGGGTAGGAACTGAAGCTTTCTTT. Its translation is CASSKAGSGRVGTEAFF.

This rearrangement joins TRBV6-6 to TRBJ1-4; D is perhaps TRBD1 (5 bases). The CDR3 consists of 15 residues. V lost 9 bases and J lost 1, with 15 bases in between. The germline gives CDR1 MNHNY, CDR2 SVGAGI (reference sequence). CDR3 amino acids: CARLDSRETNEKLFF. CDR3 coding DNA: TGTGCCAGGCTGGATTCCAGGGAAACTAATGAAAAACTGTTTTTT.

The CDR3 region is CASTTDRGTYEQYF. The CDR3 nucleotides read TGTGCCAGCACCACGGACAGGGGAACCTACGAGCAGTACTTC. This chain uses TRBV6-5 with TRBJ2-7, with 9 bases matching TRBD1. The germline V gene encodes CDR1 MNHEY and CDR2 SVGAGI. V shed 7 bases and J 2 bases; nucleotides not matched to a gene: 6. The CDR3 length is 14 residues.

This clone has just one count. V gene TRBV5-6 combines with J gene TRBJ1-5, with a tentative D call TRBD1 (5 bases). V was shortened by 4 bases and J by 7 bases, with 18 bases between the two germline ends. Germline V gene sequence: CDR1 SGHDT, CDR2 YYEEEE. There are 15 residues in the CDR3. The CDR3 DNA reads TGTGCCAGCAGCAACACCCTAGGGGTCAACCAGCCCCAGCATTTT. This encodes CASSNTLGVNQPQHF.

J is TRBJ2-3 and V is TRBV18, with TRBD1 identical over 7 bases. Per germline, CDR1 KGHSH and CDR2 LQKENI. This CDR3 is built from 16 residues. Unmatched junction bases numbered 10, after V lost 5 bases and J lost 2 bases. The CDR3, as DNA: TGTGCCAGCTCATCCCGGGACAGTTTTTCCACAGATACGCAGTATTTT. Amino acid sequence: CASSSRDSFSTDTQYF.

V and J are TRBV18 and TRBJ2-1; D possibly uses TRBD1 or TRBD2 (5 bases each). The CDR3 runs 15 residues. Trimming removed 3 bases from V and 5 bases from J, with 14 bases in between. Germline V gene lookup returns CDR1 KGHSH and CDR2 LQKENI. CDR3 region: CASSPGTQANNEQFF. For the CDR3, the DNA is TGTGCCAGCTCACCGGGGACGCAGGCAAACAATGAGCAGTTCTTC.

The chain has TRBV20-1 and TRBJ2-5; D unclear. This CDR3 is built from 12 residues. V was trimmed by 3 bases and J by 2 bases, leaving 7 bases between them. Per germline, CDR1 DFQATT and CDR2 SNEGSKA (reference sequence). CDR3 nucleotides: TGCAGTGCTAGTTCCTCTCAAGAGACCCAGTACTTC. Translation gives CSASSSQETQYF.

This rearrangement joins TRBV6-6 to TRBJ1-3; D unresolved. This CDR3 is 12 amino acids long. Germline V gene lookup returns CDR1 MNHNY and CDR2 SVGAGI (reference sequence). Trimming took 8 bases from V and 4 from J, leaving 9 bases between them. The CDR3 reads CASQSGGNTIYF. CDR3 nucleotides: TGTGCCAGCCAGTCGGGAGGAAACACCATATATTTT.

CDR3 amino acids: CASSLRRDEKLFF. CDR3 DNA sequence: TGCGCCAGCAGCTTGCGACGGGATGAAAAACTGTTTTTT. V gene TRBV5-1 combines with J gene TRBJ1-4; D not certain. CDR1 is SGHRS and CDR2 is YFSETQ in the germline V gene. This CDR3 spans 13 amino acids. The ends were cut back, 1 base at V and 6 bases at J, with 7 bases in the middle.

The rearrangement joins TRBV2 to TRBJ2-3; 9 bases align to TRBD1. The ends lost 4 bases at V and 3 bases at J; junction bases unmatched: 2. The CDR3 sequence is 14 residues long. Per the germline V gene, CDR1 is SNHLY and CDR2 is FYNNEI. The CDR3 region has the DNA TGTGCCAGCAGTGGAGGACAGGGGACAGATACGCAGTATTTT. Encoded protein: CASSGGQGTDTQYF.

The V call is TRBV5-1, the J call TRBJ1-3; 8 positions agree with TRBD1. Germline V gene sequence: CDR1 SGHRS, CDR2 YFSETQ. This CDR3 is built from 15 residues. V dropped 2 bases and J dropped 2; count of bases not matched to a gene: 3. CDR3 coding DNA: TGCGCCAGCAGCTTAACACAGGGGGCTGGAAACACCATATATTTT. Encoded protein: CASSLTQGAGNTIYF.

The chain carries TRBV29-1 and TRBJ1-2, with 7 nucleotides matching TRBD1. The trim removed 7 bases at V and 5 bases at J, leaving 7 bases unmatched. The CDR3 is made up of 12 amino acids. CDR1 is SQVTM and CDR2 is ANQGSEA in the germline V gene. The CDR3, as DNA: TGCAGCGACGGACAGGCGGAGTATGGCTACACCTTC. This encodes CSDGQAEYGYTF.